The clone carrying this T cell receptor beta chain was recorded many times. Unique molecular identifiers were built into the TCRbeta library. From the PCR reads, TCRdb called clonotypes with MiXCR, one entry per CDR3 protein. The sample has under 450,000 distinct CDR3 sequences, about 14% seen once. Germline V gene lookup returns CDR1 LGHNA and CDR2 YNFKEQ. There are 16 residues in the CDR3. Trimming removed 7 bases from V and 4 bases from J; junction bases left unmatched: 8. These data are taken from a study of T-cell reconstitution after alpha-beta-depleted transplantation in children. The receptor was isolated from a human donor who donated a stem cell graft to a child with Fanconi anemia. V is TRBV4-2 and J is TRBJ2-2, with 11 bases aligning to TRBD2. The material was PBMCs, obtained from the stem cell graft. As DNA, the CDR3 is TGTGCCAGCACGCCTAGCGGGGGGATTGGCACCGGGGAGCTGTTTTTT. Its protein is CASTPSGGIGTGELFF.